This T cell receptor beta chain was sequenced in a study of metastatic and nonmetastatic thyroid tumors. Study summary: Both malignant and benign thyroid patients supplied peripheral blood and tumor or nodule tissue samples, across which the repertoires of these patients were then compared.

How the authors handled the data: Clinicopathological groups differed in CDR3, with these differences serving to build a distant-metastasis classifier for papillary thyroid cancer. Through MiXCR, TCRdb re-clonotyped the PCR reads. The V and J calls and clone size are TCRdb's, not the authors'. The sample yields 40,000 to 55,000 clones, 15% to 20% seen once. Overall study findings and caveats: Malignant thyroid tumors reportedly had TCR beta diversity that was significantly higher than in benign nodules, in blood and tumor.

Every patient was untreated before thyroid surgery. By its share, this clone is medium-sized. Its antigen remains unknown. The sample was blood. The clonotype was recovered from a female donor with papillary thyroid cancer or a benign thyroid nodule (not recorded which). Some clones in this sample may be carry-over from other donors' samples.

CDR3 loop: CASNTGQGGEQYF. The CDR3 bases are TGTGCCAGCAATACCGGACAGGGAGGCGAGCAGTACTTC. The chain couples TRBV6-1 to TRBJ2-7; 8 bases match TRBD1. CDR1 MNHNS and CDR2 SASEGT come from the germline V gene. The ends lost 7 bases at V and 6 bases at J; junction bases unmatched: 8. The CDR3 totals 13 residues.